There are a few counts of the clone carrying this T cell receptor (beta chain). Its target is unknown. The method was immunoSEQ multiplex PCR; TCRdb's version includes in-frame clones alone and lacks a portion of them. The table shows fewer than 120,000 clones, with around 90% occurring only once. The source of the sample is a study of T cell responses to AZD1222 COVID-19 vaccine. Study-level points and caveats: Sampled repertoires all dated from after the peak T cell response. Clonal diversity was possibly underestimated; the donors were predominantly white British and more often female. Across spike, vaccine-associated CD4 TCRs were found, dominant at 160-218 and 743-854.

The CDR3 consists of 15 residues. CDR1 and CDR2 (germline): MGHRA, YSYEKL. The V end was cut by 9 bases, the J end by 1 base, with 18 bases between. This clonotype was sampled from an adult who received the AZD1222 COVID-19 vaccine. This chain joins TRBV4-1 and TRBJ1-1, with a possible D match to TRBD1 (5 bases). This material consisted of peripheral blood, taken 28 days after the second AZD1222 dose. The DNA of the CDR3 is TGCGCCAGTAAAAGCATTGGGGGATGGAACACTGAAGCTTTCTTT. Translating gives CASKSIGGWNTEAFF.